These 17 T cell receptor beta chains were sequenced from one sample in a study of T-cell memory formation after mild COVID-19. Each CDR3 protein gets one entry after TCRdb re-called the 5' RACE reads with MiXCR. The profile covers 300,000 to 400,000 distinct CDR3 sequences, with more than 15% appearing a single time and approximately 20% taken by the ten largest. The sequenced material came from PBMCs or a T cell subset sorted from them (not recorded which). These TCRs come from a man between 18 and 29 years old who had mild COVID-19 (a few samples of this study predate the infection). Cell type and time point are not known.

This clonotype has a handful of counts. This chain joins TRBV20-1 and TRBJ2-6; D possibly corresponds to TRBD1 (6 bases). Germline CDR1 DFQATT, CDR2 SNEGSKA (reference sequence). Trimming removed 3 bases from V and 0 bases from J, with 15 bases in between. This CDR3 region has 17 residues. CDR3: CSASSGHSSSGANVLTF. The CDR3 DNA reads TGCAGTGCTAGTTCGGGACATTCGTCCTCTGGGGCCAACGTCCTGACTTTC.

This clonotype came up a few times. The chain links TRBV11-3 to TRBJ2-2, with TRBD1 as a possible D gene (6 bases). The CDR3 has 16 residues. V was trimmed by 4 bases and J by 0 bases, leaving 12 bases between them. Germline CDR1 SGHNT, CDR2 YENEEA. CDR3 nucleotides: TGTGCCAGCAGCTCCCGGGACATCTCGAACACCGGGGAGCTGTTTTTT. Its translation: CASSSRDISNTGELFF. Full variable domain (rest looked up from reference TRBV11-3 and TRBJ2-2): EAGVVQSPRYKIIEKKQPVAFWCNPISGHNTLYWYLQNLGQGPELLIRYENEEAVDDSQLPKDRFSAERLKGVDSTLKIQPAELGDSAVYLCASSSRDISNTGELFFGEGSRLTVL.

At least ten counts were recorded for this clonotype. The CDR3: CASSPSRLAGTADTQYF. The CDR3 DNA sequence: TGCGCCAGCAGCCCCTCTAGGCTAGCGGGGACGGCAGATACGCAGTATTTT. V is TRBV4-1 and J is TRBJ2-3; 9 nucleotides line up with TRBD2. This CDR3 has 17 amino acids. Germline V gives CDR1 MGHRA, CDR2 YSYEKL. V lost 4 bases and J lost 4; bases outside the gene matches: 12.

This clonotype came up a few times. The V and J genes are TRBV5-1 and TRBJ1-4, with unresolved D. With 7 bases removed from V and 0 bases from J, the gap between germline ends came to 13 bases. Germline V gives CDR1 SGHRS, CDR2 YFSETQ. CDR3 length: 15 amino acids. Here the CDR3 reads CASHEATATNEKLFF. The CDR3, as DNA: TGCGCCAGCCACGAGGCGACCGCAACTAATGAAAAACTGTTTTTT.

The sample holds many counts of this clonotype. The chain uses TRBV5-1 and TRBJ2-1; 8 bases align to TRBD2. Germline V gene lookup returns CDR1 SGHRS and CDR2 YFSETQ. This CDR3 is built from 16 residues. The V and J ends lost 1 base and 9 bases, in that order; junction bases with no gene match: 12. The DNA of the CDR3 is TGCGCCAGCAGCTTGAGGTCGGGGGGGGCCGTTGGTGAGCAGTTCTTC. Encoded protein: CASSLRSGGAVGEQFF.

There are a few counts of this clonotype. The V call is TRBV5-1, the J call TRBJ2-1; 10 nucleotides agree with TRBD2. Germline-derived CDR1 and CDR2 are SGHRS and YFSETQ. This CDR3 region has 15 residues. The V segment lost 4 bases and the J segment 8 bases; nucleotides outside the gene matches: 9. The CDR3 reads CASSASGGAVYEQFF. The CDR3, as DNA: TGCGCCAGCAGCGCGAGCGGGGGGGCGGTCTATGAGCAGTTCTTC.

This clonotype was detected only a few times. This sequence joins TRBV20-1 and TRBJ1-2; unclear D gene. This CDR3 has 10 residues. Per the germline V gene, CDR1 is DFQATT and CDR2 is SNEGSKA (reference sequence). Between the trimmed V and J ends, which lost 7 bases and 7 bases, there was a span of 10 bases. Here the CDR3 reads CSGPGSGYTF. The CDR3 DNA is TGCAGTGGACCAGGAAGTGGCTACACCTTC.

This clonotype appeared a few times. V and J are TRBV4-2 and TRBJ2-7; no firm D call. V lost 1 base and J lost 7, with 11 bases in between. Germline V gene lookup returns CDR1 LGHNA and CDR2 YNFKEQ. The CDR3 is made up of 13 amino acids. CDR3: CASSQVLVTEQYF. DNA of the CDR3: TGTGCCAGCAGCCAAGTTCTAGTCACTGAGCAGTACTTC.

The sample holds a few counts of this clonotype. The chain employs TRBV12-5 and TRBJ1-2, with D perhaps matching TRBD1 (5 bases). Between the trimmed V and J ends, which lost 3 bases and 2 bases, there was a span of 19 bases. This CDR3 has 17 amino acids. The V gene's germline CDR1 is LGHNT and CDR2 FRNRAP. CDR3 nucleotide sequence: TGTGCTAGTGGTTTTTGGATTGAAAAGGGGTGGAACTATGGCTACACCTTC. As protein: CASGFWIEKGWNYGYTF. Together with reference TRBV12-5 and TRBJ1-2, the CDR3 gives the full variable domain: DARVTQTPRHKVTEMGQEVTMRCQPILGHNTVFWYRQTMMQGLELLAYFRNRAPLDDSGMPKDRFSAEMPDATLATLKIQPSEPRDSAVYFCASGFWIEKGWNYGYTFGSGTRLTVV.

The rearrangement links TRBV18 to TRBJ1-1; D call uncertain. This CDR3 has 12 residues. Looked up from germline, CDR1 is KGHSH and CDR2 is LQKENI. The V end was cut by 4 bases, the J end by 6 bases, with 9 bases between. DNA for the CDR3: TGTGCCAGCTCACTAGATAAGGCTGAAGCTTTCTTT. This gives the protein CASSLDKAEAFF.

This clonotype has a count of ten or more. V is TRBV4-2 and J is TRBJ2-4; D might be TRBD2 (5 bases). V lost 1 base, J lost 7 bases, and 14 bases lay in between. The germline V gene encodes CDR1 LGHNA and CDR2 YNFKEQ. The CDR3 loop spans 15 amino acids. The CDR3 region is CASSQVGAVWNIQYF. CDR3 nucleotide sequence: TGTGCCAGCAGCCAAGTGGGAGCCGTGTGGAACATTCAGTACTTC.

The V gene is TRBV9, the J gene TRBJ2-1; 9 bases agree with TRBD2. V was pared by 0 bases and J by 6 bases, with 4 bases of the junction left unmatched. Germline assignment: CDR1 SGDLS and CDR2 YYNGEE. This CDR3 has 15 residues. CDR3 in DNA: TGTGCCAGCAGCGTAGTCGCGGGAGGGGGCAATGAGCAGTTCTTC. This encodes CASSVVAGGGNEQFF.

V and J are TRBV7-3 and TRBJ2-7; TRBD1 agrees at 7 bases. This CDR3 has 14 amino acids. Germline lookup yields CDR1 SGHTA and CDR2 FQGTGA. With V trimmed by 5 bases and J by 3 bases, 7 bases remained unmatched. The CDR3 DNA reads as TGTGCCAGCAGCCTATGGGGACAGAACTACGAGCAGTACTTC. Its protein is CASSLWGQNYEQYF.

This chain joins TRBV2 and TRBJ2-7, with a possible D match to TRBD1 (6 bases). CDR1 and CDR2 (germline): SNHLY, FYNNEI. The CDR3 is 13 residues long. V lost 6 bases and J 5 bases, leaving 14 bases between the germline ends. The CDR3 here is CASSLWGPHEQYV. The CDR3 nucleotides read TGTGCCAGCAGCCTGTGGGGGCCCCACGAGCAGTACGTC.

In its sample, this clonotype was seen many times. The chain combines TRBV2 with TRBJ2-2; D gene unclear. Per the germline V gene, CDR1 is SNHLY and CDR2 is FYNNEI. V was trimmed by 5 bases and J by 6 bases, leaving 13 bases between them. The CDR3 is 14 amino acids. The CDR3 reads CASSRDWDAGELFF. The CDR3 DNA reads TGTGCCAGCAGTCGAGACTGGGATGCCGGGGAGCTGTTTTTT.

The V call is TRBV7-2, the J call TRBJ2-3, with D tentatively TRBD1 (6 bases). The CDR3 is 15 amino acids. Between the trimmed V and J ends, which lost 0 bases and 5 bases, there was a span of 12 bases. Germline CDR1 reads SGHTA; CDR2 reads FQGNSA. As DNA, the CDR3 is TGTGCCAGCAGCTTAGCGTCTCAACAGGGAGATACGCAGTATTTT. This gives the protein CASSLASQQGDTQYF. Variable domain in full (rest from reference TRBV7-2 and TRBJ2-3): GAGVSQSPSNKVTEKGKDVELRCDPISGHTALYWYRQSLGQGLEFLIYFQGNSAPDKSGLPSDRFSAERTGGSVSTLTIQRTQQEDSAVYLCASSLASQQGDTQYFGPGTRLTVL.

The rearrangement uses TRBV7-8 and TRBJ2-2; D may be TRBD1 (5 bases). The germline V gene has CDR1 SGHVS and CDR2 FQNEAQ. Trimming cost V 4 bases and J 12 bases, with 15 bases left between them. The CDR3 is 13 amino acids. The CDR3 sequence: CASSWEALGQLFF. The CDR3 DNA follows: TGTGCCAGCAGCTGGGAAGCTTTGGGGCAGCTGTTTTTT.